This paragraph covers one TCR beta chain sequence. In the same sample, other DNA sequences code for this CDR3. Trimming took 5 bases from V and 5 from J, leaving 6 bases between them. The germline V gene encodes CDR1 MNHEY and CDR2 SVGAGI. CDR3 length equals 11 residues. Here immunoSEQ multiplex PCR was the method, and the copy in TCRdb shows in-frame clones only, minus some. The sample has about 220,000 clones, about 85% seen once. The sample is drawn from a study of blood T cell repertoires in COVID-19. For the study at large: Italy, Spain and the United States were the sources of the convalescent and acute COVID-19 samples.

This chain uses TRBV6-5 with TRBJ2-5; D call uncertain. This receptor was obtained from a woman between 50 and 59 years old with COVID-19, enrolled during active disease. Sequencing was carried out using peripheral blood. DNA of the CDR3: TGTGCCAGCAGTCCCGGTGAGACCCAGTACTTC. Translated: CASSPGETQYF.